Listed below are T cell receptor beta chains from one sample, sequenced in a study of post-analysis software for immune sequencing data. TCRdb processed the PCR reads anew with MiXCR; each CDR3 protein has one entry. The table shows 380,000 or so distinct CDR3 sequences, with less than 40% occurring only once. The material sequenced was blood. All receptors derive from a girl between 10 and 17 years old with multiple sclerosis. Each CDR3 is given with its conserved first and last residue. The order of the fields is CDR3 protein, CDR3 DNA, D gene, clone size, J gene, V gene. The D gene is left open where the match is weak. Part of the rows lack a size; the others show once, few, many or a class for expanded clones.

CASSYSIDRVGGYTF	TGTGCCAGCAGTTACTCGATAGACAGGGTGGGCGGCTACACCTTC	TRBD1	-	TRBJ1-2	TRBV6-5
CATSRAPGAGANVLTF	TGTGCCACCAGCAGAGCACCAGGAGCTGGGGCCAACGTCCTGACTTTC	-	-	TRBJ2-6	TRBV15
CASNQSDPFSYNEQFF	TGCGCCAGCAACCAATCGGATCCTTTCTCCTACAATGAGCAGTTCTTC	-	-	TRBJ2-1	TRBV4-1
CSASGRGDTQYF	TGCAGTGCTAGCGGGCGGGGAGATACGCAGTATTTT	-	few	TRBJ2-3	TRBV20-1
CASSPKLTGPIRNIQYF	TGTGCCAGCAGCCCGAAACTGACGGGACCAATTCGTAACATTCAGTACTTC	-	few	TRBJ2-4	TRBV7-9
CSANVRNYEQYF	TGCAGTGCTAATGTTAGAAACTACGAGCAGTACTTC	-	-	TRBJ2-7	TRBV20-1
CASSPLATSGGAPGDNEQFF	TGTGCCAGCTCACCACTGGCGACTAGCGGGGGGGCGCCGGGAGACAATGAGCAGTTCTTC	TRBD2	-	TRBJ2-1	TRBV18
CSARAAGGLNEQFF	TGCAGTGCCAGGGCAGCGGGGGGGCTCAATGAGCAGTTCTTC	TRBD2	-	TRBJ2-1	TRBV20-1
CASSRGTGGSYGYTF	TGCGCCAGCAGCCGGGGGACAGGGGGCAGCTATGGCTACACCTTC	TRBD1	-	TRBJ1-2	TRBV5-1
CASSQDHREWGQYF	TGCGCCAGCAGCCAAGATCATCGGGAGTGGGGGCAGTACTTC	-	-	TRBJ2-7	TRBV4-3
CASSLSRVGTGELFF	TGTGCCAGCAGCTTATCCAGGGTGGGCACCGGGGAGCTGTTTTTT	-	-	TRBJ2-2	TRBV7-2
CASSQALFDSNYEQYF	TGCGCCAGCAGCCAAGCCCTTTTTGACAGCAACTACGAGCAGTACTTC	-	few	TRBJ2-7	TRBV4-1
CASSLTSGRSYEQYF	TGTGCCAGCAGCCTGACTAGCGGGAGGTCCTACGAGCAGTACTTC	TRBD2	-	TRBJ2-7	TRBV12-3/TRBV12-4
CATSRDRVGQPQHF	TGTGCCACCAGCAGAGACAGGGTCGGTCAGCCCCAGCATTTT	-	few	TRBJ1-5	TRBV15
CASSLGGKGYTF	TGTGCCAGCAGCTTAGGAGGGAAGGGCTACACCTTC	-	-	TRBJ1-2	TRBV7-2
CASSQGRGDQPQHF	TGTGCCAGCAGCCAAGGCCGGGGTGATCAGCCCCAGCATTTT	-	-	TRBJ1-5	TRBV4-3
CASSLRDVAYNEQFF	TGTGCCAGCAGCTTACGTGACGTCGCATACAATGAGCAGTTCTTC	-	many	TRBJ2-1	TRBV7-6
CASREARLNEKLFF	TGTGCCAGCAGGGAAGCGCGGCTTAATGAAAAACTGTTTTTT	-	-	TRBJ1-4	TRBV6-1
CASSYAGGANEQFF	TGTGCCAGCAGTTACGCGGGGGGGGCGAATGAGCAGTTCTTC	TRBD2	-	TRBJ2-1	TRBV6-2/TRBV6-3
CSVLIQLNEKLFF	TGCAGCGTTCTCATACAACTTAATGAAAAACTGTTTTTT	-	-	TRBJ1-4	TRBV29-1
CSVRSGASYEQYF	TGCAGCGTACGCTCTGGGGCCAGCTACGAGCAGTACTTC	-	-	TRBJ2-7	TRBV29-1
CASSPRTSDWKTQYF	TGCGCCAGCAGTCCTAGGACTAGCGACTGGAAGACGCAGTATTTT	TRBD2	-	TRBJ2-3	TRBV5-1
CASSEASLRDTQYF	TGTGCCAGCAGTGAGGCTAGTCTCCGAGATACGCAGTATTTT	-	few	TRBJ2-3	TRBV6-1
CASSWGQGATNEKLFF	TGTGCCAGCAGTTGGGGACAGGGGGCAACTAATGAAAAACTGTTTTTT	TRBD1	few	TRBJ1-4	TRBV12-3/TRBV12-4
CACSFFRDYEQYF	TGTGCCTGCAGTTTTTTCAGGGACTACGAGCAGTACTTC	-	-	TRBJ2-7	TRBV28